This T cell receptor beta chain was captured in a study of T-cell reconstitution after alpha-beta-depleted transplantation in children. TCRbeta library construction was performed incorporating unique molecular identifiers. TCRdb re-called the PCR reads through MiXCR, storing one row per CDR3 protein. The data show 350,000 to 500,000 distinct CDR3 sequences, approximately 42% seen once. Germline values: CDR1 DFQATT, CDR2 SNEGSKA (reference sequence). The CDR3 extends over 18 amino acids. J lost 2 bases, V lost 2 bases, and 13 bases had no gene match. The sample consisted of PBMCs, taken before TCRalphabeta/CD19-depleted stem cell transplant. The chain links TRBV20-1 to TRBJ2-3; TRBD2 matches at 10 bases. The receptor's source is a girl aged 2 to 10 with aplastic anemia, due to receive a stem cell transplant. CDR3 protein: CSARSLLAGAIATDTQYF. The DNA for the CDR3 is TGCAGTGCTAGAAGTTTGCTAGCGGGGGCCATTGCCACAGATACGCAGTATTTT.